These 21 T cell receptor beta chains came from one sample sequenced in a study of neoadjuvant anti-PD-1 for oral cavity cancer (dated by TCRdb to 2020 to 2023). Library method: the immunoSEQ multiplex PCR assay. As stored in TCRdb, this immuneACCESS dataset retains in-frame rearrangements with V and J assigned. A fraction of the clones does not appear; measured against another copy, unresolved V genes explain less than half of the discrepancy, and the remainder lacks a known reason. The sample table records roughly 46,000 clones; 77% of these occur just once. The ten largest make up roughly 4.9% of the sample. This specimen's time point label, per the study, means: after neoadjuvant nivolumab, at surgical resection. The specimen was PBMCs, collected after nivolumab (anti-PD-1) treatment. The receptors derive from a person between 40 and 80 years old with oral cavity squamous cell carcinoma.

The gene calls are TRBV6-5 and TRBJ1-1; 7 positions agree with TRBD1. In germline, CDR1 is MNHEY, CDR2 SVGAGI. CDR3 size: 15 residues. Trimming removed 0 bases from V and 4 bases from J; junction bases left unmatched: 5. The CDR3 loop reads CASSYSGGRTTEAFF. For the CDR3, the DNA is TGTGCCAGCAGTTACTCAGGGGGCCGAACCACTGAAGCTTTCTTT.

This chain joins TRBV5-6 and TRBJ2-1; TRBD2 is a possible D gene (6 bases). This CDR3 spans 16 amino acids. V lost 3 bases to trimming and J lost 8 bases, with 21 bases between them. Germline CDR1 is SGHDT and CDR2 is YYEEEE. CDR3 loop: CASSWGSGLSGDEQFF. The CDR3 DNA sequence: TGTGCCAGCAGCTGGGGCTCGGGGCTATCGGGGGATGAGCAGTTCTTC.

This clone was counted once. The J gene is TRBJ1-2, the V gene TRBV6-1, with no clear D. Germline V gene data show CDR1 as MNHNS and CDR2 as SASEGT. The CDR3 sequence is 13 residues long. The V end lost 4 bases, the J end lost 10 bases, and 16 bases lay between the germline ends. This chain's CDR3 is CASSVLPRTLYTF. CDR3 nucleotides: TGTGCCAGCAGTGTCCTACCCAGGACCCTCTACACCTTC.

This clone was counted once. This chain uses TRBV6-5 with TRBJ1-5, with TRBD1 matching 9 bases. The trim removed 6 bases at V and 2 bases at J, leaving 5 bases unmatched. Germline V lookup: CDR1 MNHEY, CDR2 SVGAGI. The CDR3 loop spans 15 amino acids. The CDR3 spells CASRGGQGGNQPQHF. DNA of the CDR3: TGTGCCAGCAGGGGGGGACAGGGCGGCAATCAGCCCCAGCATTTT.

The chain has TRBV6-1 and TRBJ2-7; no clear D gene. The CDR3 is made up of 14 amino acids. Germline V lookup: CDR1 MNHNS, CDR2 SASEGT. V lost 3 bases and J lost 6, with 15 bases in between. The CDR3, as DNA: TGTGCCAGCAGTGAGGGTTCCAATTTCGGCGAGCAGTACTTC. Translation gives CASSEGSNFGEQYF.

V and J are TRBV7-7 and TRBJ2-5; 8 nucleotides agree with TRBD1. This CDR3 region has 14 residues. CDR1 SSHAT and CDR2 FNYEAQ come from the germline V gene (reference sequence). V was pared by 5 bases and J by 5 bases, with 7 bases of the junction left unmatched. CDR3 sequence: CASSRDRIAETQYF. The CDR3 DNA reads TGTGCCAGCAGCCGGGACAGGATTGCGGAGACCCAGTACTTC.

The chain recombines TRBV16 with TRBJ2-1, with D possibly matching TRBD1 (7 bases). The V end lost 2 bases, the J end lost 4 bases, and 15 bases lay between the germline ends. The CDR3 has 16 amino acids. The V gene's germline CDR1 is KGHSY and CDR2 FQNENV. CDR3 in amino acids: CASSQTWAGGYNEQFF. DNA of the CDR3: TGTGCCAGCAGCCAAACTTGGGCAGGGGGGTACAATGAGCAGTTCTTC.

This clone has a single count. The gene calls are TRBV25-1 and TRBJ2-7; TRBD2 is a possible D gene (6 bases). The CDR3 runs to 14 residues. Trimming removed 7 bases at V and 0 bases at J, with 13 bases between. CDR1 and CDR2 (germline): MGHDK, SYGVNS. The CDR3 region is CASKAFGSSYEQYF. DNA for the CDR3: TGTGCCAGCAAGGCTTTCGGGAGCTCCTACGAGCAGTACTTC.

This CDR3 is CASSLYGRVGQDDTEAFF. For the CDR3, the DNA is TGCGCCAGCAGCTTGTATGGCAGGGTGGGTCAGGATGACACTGAAGCTTTCTTT. The rearrangement joins TRBV5-1 to TRBJ1-1; D is perhaps TRBD1 (5 bases). Per the germline V gene, CDR1 is SGHRS and CDR2 is YFSETQ. The CDR3 has 18 residues. The V and J ends lost 1 base and 3 bases respectively, with 22 bases between them.

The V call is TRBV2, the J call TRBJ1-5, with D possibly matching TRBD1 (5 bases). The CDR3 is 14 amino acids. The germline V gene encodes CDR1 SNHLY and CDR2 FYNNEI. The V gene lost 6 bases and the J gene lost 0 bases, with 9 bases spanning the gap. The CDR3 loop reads CASRTELSNQPQHF. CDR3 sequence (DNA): TGTGCCAGCAGGACAGAACTTAGCAATCAGCCCCAGCATTTT.

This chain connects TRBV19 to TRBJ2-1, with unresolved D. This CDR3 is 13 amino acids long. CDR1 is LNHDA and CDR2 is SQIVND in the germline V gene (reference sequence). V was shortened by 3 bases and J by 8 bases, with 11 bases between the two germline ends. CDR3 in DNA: TGTGCCAGTAGTATTTCCCAGTCGGATGAGCAGTTCTTC. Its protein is CASSISQSDEQFF. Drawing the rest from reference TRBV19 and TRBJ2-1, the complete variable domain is DGGITQSPKYLFRKEGQNVTLSCEQNLNHDAMYWYRQDPGQGLRLIYYSQIVNDFQKGDIAEGYSVSREKKESFPLTVTSAQKNPTAFYLCASSISQSDEQFFGPGTRLTVL.

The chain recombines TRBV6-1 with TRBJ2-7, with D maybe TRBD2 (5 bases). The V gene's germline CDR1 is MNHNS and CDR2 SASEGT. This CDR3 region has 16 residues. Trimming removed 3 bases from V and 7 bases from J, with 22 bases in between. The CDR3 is CASSDEGRSRAWEQYF. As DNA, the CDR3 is TGTGCCAGCAGTGATGAGGGCCGGAGTAGGGCCTGGGAGCAGTACTTC.

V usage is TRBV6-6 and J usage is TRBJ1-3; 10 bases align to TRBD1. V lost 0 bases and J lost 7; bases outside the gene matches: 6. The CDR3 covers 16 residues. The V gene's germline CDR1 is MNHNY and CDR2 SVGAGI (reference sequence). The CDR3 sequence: CASSYSDRGSGNTIYF. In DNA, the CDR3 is TGTGCCAGCAGTTACTCGGACAGGGGGTCAGGGAACACCATATATTTT.

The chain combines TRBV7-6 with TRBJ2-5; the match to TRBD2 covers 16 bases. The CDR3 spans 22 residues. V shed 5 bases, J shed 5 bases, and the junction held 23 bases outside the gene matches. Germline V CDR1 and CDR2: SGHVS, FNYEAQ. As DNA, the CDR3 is TGTGCCAGCAGCCGTAAACCCGCCGGGACTAGCGGGGGGGTATACCTTGACGAGACCCAGTACTTC. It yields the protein CASSRKPAGTSGGVYLDETQYF.

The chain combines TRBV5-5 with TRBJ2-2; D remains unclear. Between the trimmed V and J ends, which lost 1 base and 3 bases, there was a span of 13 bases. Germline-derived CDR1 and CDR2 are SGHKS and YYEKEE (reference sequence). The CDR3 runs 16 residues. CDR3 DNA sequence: TGTGCCAGCAGCTTGAAACCTGGGGTGGACACCGGGGAGCTGTTTTTT. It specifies CASSLKPGVDTGELFF. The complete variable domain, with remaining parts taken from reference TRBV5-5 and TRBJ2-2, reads DAGVTQSPTHLIKTRGQQVTLRCSPISGHKSVSWYQQVLGQGPQFIFQYYEKEERGRGNFPDRFSARQFPNYSSELNVNALLLGDSALYLCASSLKPGVDTGELFFGEGSRLTVL.

CDR3 in DNA: TGTGCCAGCAGCTTAGGCGGGAGCGTTAACAATGAGCAGTTCTTC. This encodes CASSLGGSVNNEQFF. The chain couples TRBV7-6 to TRBJ2-1; 7 nucleotides align to TRBD2. V lost 1 base and J lost 5; bases outside the gene matches: 5. The germline gives CDR1 SGHVS, CDR2 FNYEAQ. This CDR3 region has 15 residues.

CDR3 bases: TGTGCCAGTAGTATTTACAATGAGCAGTTCTTC. Its translation: CASSIYNEQFF. J is TRBJ2-1 and V is TRBV19; D is uncertain. Germline V gene data show CDR1 as LNHDA and CDR2 as SQIVND (reference sequence). This CDR3 comprises 11 residues. Trimming removed 3 bases at V and 4 bases at J, with 1 base between.

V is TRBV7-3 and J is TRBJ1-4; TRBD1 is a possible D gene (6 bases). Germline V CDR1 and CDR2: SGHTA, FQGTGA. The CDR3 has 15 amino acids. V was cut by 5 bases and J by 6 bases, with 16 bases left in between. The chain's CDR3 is CASSKMGALDEKLFF. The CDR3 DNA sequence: TGTGCCAGCAGCAAGATGGGGGCGTTGGATGAAAAACTGTTTTTT.

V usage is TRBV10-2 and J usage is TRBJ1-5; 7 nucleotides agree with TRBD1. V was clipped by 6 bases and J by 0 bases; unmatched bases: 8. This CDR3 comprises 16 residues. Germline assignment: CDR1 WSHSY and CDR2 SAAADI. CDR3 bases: TGCGCCAGCAGAGCTGACAGGGAATTTAGCAATCAGCCCCAGCATTTT. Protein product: CASRADREFSNQPQHF.

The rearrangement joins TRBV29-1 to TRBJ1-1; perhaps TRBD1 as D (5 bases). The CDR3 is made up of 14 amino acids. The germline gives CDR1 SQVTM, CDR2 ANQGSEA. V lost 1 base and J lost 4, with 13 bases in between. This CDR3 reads CSVEVAGPTTEAFF. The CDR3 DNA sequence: TGCAGCGTTGAAGTCGCAGGGCCGACCACTGAAGCTTTCTTT.

The CDR3 region has the DNA TGCGCCAGCAGTCCCGGGGGGTATAGCAATCAGCCCCAGCATTTT. Translation: CASSPGGYSNQPQHF. The chain couples TRBV5-1 to TRBJ1-5; D may be TRBD1 (5 bases). CDR3 length: 15 residues. From germline, CDR1 is SGHRS and CDR2 YFSETQ. Trimming removed 5 bases at V and 0 bases at J, with 12 bases between.